The 4 T cell receptor beta chains below come from one sample, sequenced in a study of shared clonotypes between healthy human individuals. Assay: immunoSEQ multiplex PCR; the TCRdb copy retains only in-frame clones and omits some. The table has about 1.1 million clones, around three quarters seen once; the top ten hold more than 0.55%. The sequenced sample consisted of memory CD4+ T cells from PBMCs. Subset denoted: CD45RA-negative fraction. These receptors were taken from a man aged 18 to 29 in good health. Some clones in this sample may be carry-over from other donors' samples.

This clone has just one count. This chain joins TRBV28 and TRBJ2-7, with D possibly matching TRBD1 (6 bases). V dropped 7 bases and J dropped 2 bases, with 15 bases sitting between them. The germline V gene has CDR1 MDHEN and CDR2 SYDVKM. The CDR3 is made up of 14 amino acids. The CDR3 nucleotides are TGTGCCAGCACCTTCCTGGGACAAGCCTACGAGCAGTACTTC. Amino acids: CASTFLGQAYEQYF. Looking up the rest from reference TRBV28 and TRBJ2-7 gives the full variable domain: DVKVTQSSRYLVKRTGEKVFLECVQDMDHENMFWYRQDPGLGLRLIYFSYDVKMKEKGDIPEGYSVSREKKERFSLILESASTNQTSMYLCASTFLGQAYEQYFGPGTRLTVT.

A word on this clone: A much larger clonotype is one base distant, so this may be a read error. The chain is built from TRBV29-1 and TRBJ2-7; D is possibly TRBD1 (6 bases). Trimming pared 6 bases from V and 5 bases from J, leaving 11 bases between. Germline loops: CDR1 SQVTM, CDR2 ANQGSEA. The length of the CDR3 is 11 residues. CDR3 in amino acids: CSVGRGNEQYF. The CDR3, as DNA: TGCAGCGTAGGCAGGGGCAACGAGCAGTACTTC.

This sequence joins TRBV28 and TRBJ2-5; no reliable D call. This CDR3 spans 15 amino acids. With 6 bases removed from V and 2 bases from J, the gap between germline ends came to 16 bases. Per germline, CDR1 MDHEN and CDR2 SYDVKM. This chain's CDR3 is CASSRASATQETQYF. The CDR3 region has the DNA TGTGCCAGCAGCCGGGCCTCAGCGACGCAAGAGACCCAGTACTTC.

This clone was observed a few times. This chain uses TRBV5-3 with TRBJ2-5, with D hard to call. TRBV5-3 is known as an ORF, though its function is uncertain. V lost 4 bases and J 2 bases, leaving 12 bases between the germline ends. This CDR3 is built from 14 residues. The CDR3 loop reads CARSLPSAQETQYF. The DNA of the CDR3 is TGTGCCAGAAGCCTCCCCTCGGCACAAGAGACCCAGTACTTC.